This T cell receptor beta chain came from a study of shared clonotypes between healthy human individuals. Study-level information: For every donor, three CD4 naive, three CD4 memory, two CD8 naive and one CD8 memory plates were used. Findings of the study overall: Richness estimates generally favored naive over memory subsets.

Points on this clone: The target antigen is unknown.

As processed by the authors: ImmunoSEQ yielded junction-only sequences lacking quality scores, so filtering differed. Assay: immunoSEQ multiplex PCR; the TCRdb copy retains only in-frame clones and omits some. V and J calls and clone size are those listed in that table; D and trimming were worked out from the DNA. This sample has hundreds of thousands of clones, with 96% found just once. The V end lost 0 bases, the J end lost 6 bases, and 3 bases lay between the germline ends. Germline V gene lookup returns CDR1 SGHVS and CDR2 FQNEAQ. The CDR3 runs to 12 residues. V gene TRBV7-8 combines with J gene TRBJ2-1; D gene uncertain. The sample consisted of memory CD8+ T cells sorted from blood. Subset specified: CD45RO+ cells pooled with CCR7-negative TemRA cells. This TCR derives from a man aged 30-40 years in good health. The CDR3 spells CASSLARNEQFF. The CDR3 DNA follows: TGTGCCAGCAGCTTAGCACGCAATGAGCAGTTCTTC.